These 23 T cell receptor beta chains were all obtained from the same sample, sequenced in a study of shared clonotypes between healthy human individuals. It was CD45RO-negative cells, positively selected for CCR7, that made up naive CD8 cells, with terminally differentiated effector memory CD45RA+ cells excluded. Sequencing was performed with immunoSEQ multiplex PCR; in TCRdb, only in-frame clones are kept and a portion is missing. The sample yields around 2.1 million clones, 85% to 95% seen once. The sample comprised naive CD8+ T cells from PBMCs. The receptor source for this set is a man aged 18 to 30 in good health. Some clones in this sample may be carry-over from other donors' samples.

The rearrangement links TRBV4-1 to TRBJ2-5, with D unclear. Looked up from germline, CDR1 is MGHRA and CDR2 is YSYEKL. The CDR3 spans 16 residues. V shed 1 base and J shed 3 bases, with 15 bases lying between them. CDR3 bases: TGCGCCAGCAGCCAAGTATTAGGGCGGACGGAAGAGACCCAGTACTTC. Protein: CASSQVLGRTEETQYF.

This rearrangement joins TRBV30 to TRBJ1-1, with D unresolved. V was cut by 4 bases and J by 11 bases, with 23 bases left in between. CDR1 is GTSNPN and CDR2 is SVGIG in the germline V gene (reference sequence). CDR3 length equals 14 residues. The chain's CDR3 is CAWTHPRRKLEAFF. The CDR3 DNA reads TGTGCCTGGACACACCCCCGGCGGAAGCTGGAGGCTTTCTTT.

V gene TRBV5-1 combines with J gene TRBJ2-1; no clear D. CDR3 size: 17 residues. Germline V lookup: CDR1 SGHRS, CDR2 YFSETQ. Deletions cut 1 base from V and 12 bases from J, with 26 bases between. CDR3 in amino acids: CASSLNAMSPKVPVQFF. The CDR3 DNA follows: TGCGCCAGCAGCTTGAATGCCATGAGCCCTAAGGTCCCCGTGCAGTTCTTC. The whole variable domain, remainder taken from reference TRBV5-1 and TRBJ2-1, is KAGVTQTPRYLIKTRGQQVTLSCSPISGHRSVSWYQQTPGQGLQFLFEYFSETQRNKGNFPGRFSGRQFSNSRSEMNVSTLELGDSALYLCASSLNAMSPKVPVQFFGPGTRLTVL.

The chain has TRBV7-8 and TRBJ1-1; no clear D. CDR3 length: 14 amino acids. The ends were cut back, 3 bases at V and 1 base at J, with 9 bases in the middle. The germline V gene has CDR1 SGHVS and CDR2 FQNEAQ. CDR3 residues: CASSFDDENTEAFF. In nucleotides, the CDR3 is TGTGCCAGCAGCTTTGATGACGAGAACACTGAAGCTTTCTTT.

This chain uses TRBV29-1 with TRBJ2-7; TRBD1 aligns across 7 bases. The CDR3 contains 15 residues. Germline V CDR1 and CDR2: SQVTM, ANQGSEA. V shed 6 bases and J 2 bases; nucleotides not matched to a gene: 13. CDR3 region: CSVVGTDDRAYEQYF. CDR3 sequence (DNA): TGCAGCGTGGTCGGGACAGATGATAGGGCCTACGAGCAGTACTTC.

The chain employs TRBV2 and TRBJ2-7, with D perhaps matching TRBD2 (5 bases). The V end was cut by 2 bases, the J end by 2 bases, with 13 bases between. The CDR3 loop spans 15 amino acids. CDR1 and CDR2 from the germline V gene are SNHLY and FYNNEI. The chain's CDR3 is CASSERSGTAYEQYF. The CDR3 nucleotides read TGTGCCAGCAGTGAACGGTCGGGAACGGCCTACGAGCAGTACTTC.

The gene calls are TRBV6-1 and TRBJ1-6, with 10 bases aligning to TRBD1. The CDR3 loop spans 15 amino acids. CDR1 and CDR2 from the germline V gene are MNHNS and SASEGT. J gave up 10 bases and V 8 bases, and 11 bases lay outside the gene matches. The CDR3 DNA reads TGTGCCAGCGGAAACCGGGACAGGGGTTGGTCACCCCTCCACTTT. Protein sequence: CASGNRDRGWSPLHF.

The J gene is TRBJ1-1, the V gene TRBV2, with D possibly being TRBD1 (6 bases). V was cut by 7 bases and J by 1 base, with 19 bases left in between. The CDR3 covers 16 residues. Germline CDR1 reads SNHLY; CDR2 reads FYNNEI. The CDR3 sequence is CASTYTRGGWNTEAFF. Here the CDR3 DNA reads TGTGCCAGCACTTATACCCGAGGGGGGTGGAACACTGAAGCTTTCTTT. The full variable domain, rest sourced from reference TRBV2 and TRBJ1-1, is EPEVTQTPSHQVTQMGQEVILRCVPISNHLYFYWYRQILGQKVEFLVSFYNNEISEKSEIFDDQFSVERPDGSNFTLKIRSTKLEDSAMYFCASTYTRGGWNTEAFFGQGTRLTVV.

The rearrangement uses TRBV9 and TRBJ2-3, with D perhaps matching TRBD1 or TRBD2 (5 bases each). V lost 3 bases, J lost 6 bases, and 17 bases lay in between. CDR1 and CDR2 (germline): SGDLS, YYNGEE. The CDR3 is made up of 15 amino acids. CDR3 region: CASSAGTLVTDTQYF. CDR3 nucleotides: TGTGCCAGCAGCGCAGGGACCCTCGTCACGGATACGCAGTATTTT. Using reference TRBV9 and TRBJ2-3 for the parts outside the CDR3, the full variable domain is DSGVTQTPKHLITATGQRVTLRCSPRSGDLSVYWYQQSLDQGLQFLIQYYNGEERAKGNILERFSAQQFPDLHSELNLSSLELGDSALYFCASSAGTLVTDTQYFGPGTRLTVL.

CDR3 DNA: TGTGCCAGCAGTTTATCCCTAGGGGGGACAGATACGCAGTATTTT. Encoded protein: CASSLSLGGTDTQYF. The rearrangement uses TRBV27 and TRBJ2-3; possibly TRBD1 or TRBD2 for D (6 bases each). CDR3 length: 15 amino acids. Germline V gene data show CDR1 as MNHEY and CDR2 as SMNVEV (reference sequence). Trimming stripped 0 bases from V and 3 bases from J, with 10 bases between.

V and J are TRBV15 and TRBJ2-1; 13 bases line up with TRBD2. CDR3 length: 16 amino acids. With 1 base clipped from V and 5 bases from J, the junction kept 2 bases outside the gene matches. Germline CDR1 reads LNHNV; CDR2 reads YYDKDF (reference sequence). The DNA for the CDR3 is TGTGCCACCAGCAGAGGACTAGCGGGAGGCCACAATGAGCAGTTCTTC. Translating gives CATSRGLAGGHNEQFF.

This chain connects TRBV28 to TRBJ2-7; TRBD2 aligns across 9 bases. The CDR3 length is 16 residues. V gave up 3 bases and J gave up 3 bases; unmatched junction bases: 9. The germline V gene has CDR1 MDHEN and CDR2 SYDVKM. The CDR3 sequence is CASSFLAGITYYEQYF. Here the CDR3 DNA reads TGTGCCAGCAGTTTCCTAGCGGGAATCACCTACTACGAGCAGTACTTC.

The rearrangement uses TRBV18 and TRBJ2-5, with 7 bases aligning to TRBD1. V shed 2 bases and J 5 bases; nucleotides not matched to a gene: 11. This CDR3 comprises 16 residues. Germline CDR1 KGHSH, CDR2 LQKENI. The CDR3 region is CASSPWTGLVQETQYF. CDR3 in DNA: TGTGCCAGCTCACCATGGACAGGCCTCGTCCAGGAGACCCAGTACTTC.

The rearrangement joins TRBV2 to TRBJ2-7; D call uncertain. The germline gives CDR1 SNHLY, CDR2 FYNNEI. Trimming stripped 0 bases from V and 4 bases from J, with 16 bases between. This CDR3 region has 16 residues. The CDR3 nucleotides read TGTGCCAGCAGTGAAGCGCTTTCGGGTGTAGCTTACGAGCAGTACTTC. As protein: CASSEALSGVAYEQYF.

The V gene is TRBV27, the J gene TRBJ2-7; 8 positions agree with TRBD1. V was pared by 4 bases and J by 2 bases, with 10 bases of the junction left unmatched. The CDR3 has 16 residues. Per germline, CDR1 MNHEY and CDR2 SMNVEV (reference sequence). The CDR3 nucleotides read TGTGCCAGCAGTTCCCCCGCCAGGGGGCCCGCCTACGAGCAGTACTTC. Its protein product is CASSSPARGPAYEQYF.

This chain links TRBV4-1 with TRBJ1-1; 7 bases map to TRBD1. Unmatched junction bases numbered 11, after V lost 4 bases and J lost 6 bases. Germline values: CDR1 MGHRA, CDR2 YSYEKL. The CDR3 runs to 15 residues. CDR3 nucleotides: TGCGCCAGCAGCCTCACCCCGGGCAGGGGGTCTGAAGCTTTCTTT. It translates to CASSLTPGRGSEAFF.

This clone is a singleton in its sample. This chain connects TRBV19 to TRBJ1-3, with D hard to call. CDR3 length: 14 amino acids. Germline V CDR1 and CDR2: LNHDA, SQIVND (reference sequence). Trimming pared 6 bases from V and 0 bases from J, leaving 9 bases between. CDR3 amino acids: CASRNRGSGNTIYF. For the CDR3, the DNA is TGTGCCAGTAGGAATCGCGGCTCTGGAAACACCATATATTTT.

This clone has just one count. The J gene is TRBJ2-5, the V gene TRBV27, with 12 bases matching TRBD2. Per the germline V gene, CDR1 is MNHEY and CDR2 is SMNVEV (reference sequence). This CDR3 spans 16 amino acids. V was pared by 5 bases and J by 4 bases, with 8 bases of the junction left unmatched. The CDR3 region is CASSLITSGRSETQYF. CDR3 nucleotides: TGTGCCAGCAGTCTTATCACTAGCGGGAGGTCAGAGACCCAGTACTTC.

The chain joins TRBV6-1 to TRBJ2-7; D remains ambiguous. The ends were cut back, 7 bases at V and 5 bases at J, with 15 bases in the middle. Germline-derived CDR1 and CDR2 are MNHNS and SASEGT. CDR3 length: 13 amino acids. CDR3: CASMYPRPNEQYF. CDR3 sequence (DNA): TGTGCCAGCATGTATCCACGACCTAACGAGCAGTACTTC.

CDR3 in DNA: TGTGCCAGCAGTTTATCCGGACTAGCGGGAGGGCCGGCGGATACGCAGTATTTT. This codes for CASSLSGLAGGPADTQYF. The rearrangement joins TRBV27 to TRBJ2-3; 15 bases agree with TRBD2. V shed 0 bases and J 6 bases; nucleotides not matched to a gene: 7. CDR1 and CDR2 (germline): MNHEY, SMNVEV (reference sequence). This CDR3 is built from 18 residues.

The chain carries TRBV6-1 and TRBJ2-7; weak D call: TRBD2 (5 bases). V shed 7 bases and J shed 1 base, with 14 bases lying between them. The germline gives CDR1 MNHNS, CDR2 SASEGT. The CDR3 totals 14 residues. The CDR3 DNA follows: TGTGCCAGCACCGGACTCCGGGATTCCTACGAGCAGTACTTC. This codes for CASTGLRDSYEQYF.

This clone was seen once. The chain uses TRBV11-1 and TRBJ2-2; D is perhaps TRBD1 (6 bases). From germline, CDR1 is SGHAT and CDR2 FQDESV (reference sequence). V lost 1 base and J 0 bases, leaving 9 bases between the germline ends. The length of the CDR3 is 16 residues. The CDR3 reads CASSLDHRANTGELFF. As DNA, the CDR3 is TGTGCCAGCAGCTTAGATCACAGGGCGAACACCGGGGAGCTGTTTTTT.

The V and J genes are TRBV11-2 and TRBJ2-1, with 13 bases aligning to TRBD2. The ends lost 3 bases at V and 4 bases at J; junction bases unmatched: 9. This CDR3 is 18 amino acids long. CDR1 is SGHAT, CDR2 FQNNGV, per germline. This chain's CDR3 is CASSFDRGGLAGYNEQFF. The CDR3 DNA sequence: TGTGCCAGCAGCTTTGACAGGGGGGGACTAGCGGGATACAATGAGCAGTTCTTC.